A single sample gave rise to the 18 T cell receptor beta chains below, sequenced in a study of immune characterization of retroperitoneal liposarcoma (dated by TCRdb to about 2019). The library was made by PCR. Sequencing took place on a NextSeq 500. The raw public data were reprocessed by TCRdb itself: fastp quality trimming at Q25, MiXCR clonotype calling, in-frame beta chains only. Rows with one shared CDR3 protein collapse into an entry with the most common genes and DNA. The sample table holds about 3,200 distinct CDR3 sequences, of which approximately 39% were seen once. Less than 50% of the sample is held by the ten biggest clonotypes. Sequenced input: tumor tissue. The receptor set was obtained from a male donor with retroperitoneal liposarcoma.

Ten or more counts support this clonotype. V usage is TRBV7-6 and J usage is TRBJ2-1; 12 nucleotides match TRBD2. The CDR3 is made up of 17 amino acids. J lost 3 bases, V lost 1 base, and 4 bases had no gene match. Per germline, CDR1 SGHVS and CDR2 FNYEAQ. The CDR3 region is CASSLGGLAGYYNEQFF. DNA of the CDR3: TGTGCCAGCAGCTTAGGGGGACTAGCGGGCTACTACAATGAGCAGTTCTTC.

The chain carries TRBV6-1 and TRBJ2-1; 7 bases fit TRBD1. V lost 1 base, J lost 6 bases, and 6 bases stayed unmatched. CDR3 length equals 15 residues. Germline values: CDR1 MNHNS, CDR2 SASEGT. The CDR3 DNA follows: TGTGCCAGCAGTGAAGAGGGAAACAGGGGCAATGAGCAGTTCTTC. It is translated as CASSEEGNRGNEQFF.

This clonotype was seen a handful of times. The chain joins TRBV7-6 to TRBJ2-7, with D possibly matching TRBD1 (5 bases). Trimming shortened V by 3 bases and J by 6 bases, and 15 bases separated the two germline ends. Germline-derived CDR1 and CDR2 are SGHVS and FNYEAQ. The CDR3 has 14 residues. For the CDR3, the DNA is TGTGCCAGCAGCTTCTCCGTGGGGCGAGGCGAGCAGTACTTC. It is translated as CASSFSVGRGEQYF.

The chain combines TRBV12-3 or TRBV12-4 with TRBJ2-1; 8 positions match TRBD1. The J call is in doubt because the DNA end fits TRBJ2-5 better. The CDR3 sequence is 13 residues long. The DNA for the CDR3 is TGTGCCAGCAGTAAACAGGGGGAAGAGACCCAGTACTTC. Its protein is CASSKQGEETQYF.

This clonotype was observed at least ten times. The rearrangement uses TRBV7-2 and TRBJ2-1; the D is unclear. The CDR3 runs to 14 residues. The ends were cut back, 5 bases at V and 13 bases at J, with 21 bases in the middle. Per the germline V gene, CDR1 is SGHTA and CDR2 is FQGNSA. In DNA, the CDR3 is TGTGCCAGCAGCCCCTCGGGCAGTACGGAGACCCAGTTCTTC. Translated, it gives CASSPSGSTETQFF.

V and J are TRBV12-3 or TRBV12-4 and TRBJ2-1; D not certain. The J call may be wrong; the DNA end is better matched by TRBJ2-7. The CDR3 is 12 amino acids. CDR3 sequence: CASSLLGYEQYF. CDR3 in DNA: TGTGCCAGCAGTTTATTAGGCTACGAGCAGTACTTC.

With respect to this clonotype: The DNA is omitted, as the CDR3 cannot be located on it reliably, and the CDR3 follows TCRdb's listing. The chain is built from TRBV12-3 or TRBV12-4 and TRBJ2-1; whether TRBD1, the table's D call, matches the DNA was not checked. The CDR3 length equals 16 residues, ends included. The CDR3 sequence is CASSTSTYRDQETQYF.

This chain connects TRBV6-5 to TRBJ2-1; maybe TRBD2 (6 bases). The end of the DNA fits TRBJ2-7 better, so the J call may be wrong. The CDR3 spans 13 residues. Germline assignment: CDR1 MNHEY and CDR2 SVGAGI. The CDR3 DNA follows: TGTGCCAGCAGTTACGCATGGGGGGACGAGCAGTACTTC. Translated: CASSYAWGDEQYF.

This chain uses TRBV12-3 or TRBV12-4 with TRBJ1-5; D unclear. Between the trimmed V and J ends, which lost 0 bases and 1 base, there was a span of 4 bases. The CDR3 consists of 14 residues. Written as DNA, the CDR3 is TGTGCCAGCAGTTTAGCGTCGAGCAATCAGCCCCAGCATTTT. Its translation: CASSLASSNQPQHF.

The V call is TRBV28, the J call TRBJ2-3; 10 nucleotides agree with TRBD2. The trim removed 2 bases at V and 7 bases at J, leaving 12 bases unmatched. The CDR3 runs 17 residues. Germline V lookup: CDR1 MDHEN, CDR2 SYDVKM. The CDR3 protein is CASSLKLAGNKRNTQYF. CDR3 nucleotides: TGTGCCAGCAGTTTAAAACTAGCGGGAAATAAAAGAAATACGCAGTATTTT.

The count of this clonotype is one. This chain links TRBV6-6 with TRBJ2-1, with 10 bases lining up with TRBD2. V shed 6 bases, J shed 0 bases, and the junction held 5 bases outside the gene matches. The germline CDR1 and CDR2 sequences are MNHNY and SVGAGI (reference sequence). The CDR3 runs 16 residues. CDR3 region: CASSDPSGSSYNEQFF. The CDR3 region has the DNA TGTGCCAGCAGCGATCCTAGCGGGAGCTCCTACAATGAGCAGTTCTTC.

This chain's CDR3 is CASSSQVNTEAFF. The CDR3 nucleotides read TGTGCCAGCAGCTCCCAGGTGAACACTGAAGCTTTCTTT. V is TRBV7-3 and J is TRBJ1-1; D gene uncertain. CDR1 is SGHTA, CDR2 FQGTGA, per germline. The CDR3 loop spans 13 amino acids. The germline V and J ends were trimmed by 4 bases and 0 bases, with 6 bases remaining between them.

The chain employs TRBV29-1 and TRBJ2-3; tentatively, D is TRBD2 (5 bases). V was shortened by 5 bases and J by 5 bases, with 8 bases between the two germline ends. CDR3 length equals 11 residues. Germline V gene sequence: CDR1 SQVTM, CDR2 ANQGSEA. The DNA for the CDR3 is TGCAGCGTTTTCGGGATAGATACGCAGTATTTT. Protein: CSVFGIDTQYF.

The gene calls are TRBV6-1 and TRBJ1-4, with TRBD1 as a possible D gene (6 bases). The germline V gene has CDR1 MNHNS and CDR2 SASEGT. V gave up 2 bases and J gave up 6 bases, with 10 bases separating them. This CDR3 region has 14 residues. CDR3 loop: CASSERRGYEKLFF. As DNA, the CDR3 is TGTGCCAGCAGTGAAAGGAGGGGGTATGAAAAACTGTTTTTT.

This clonotype was detected a few times. This chain joins TRBV12-3 or TRBV12-4 and TRBJ1-5; D ambiguous. The V end was cut by 5 bases, the J end by 0 bases, with 8 bases between. The CDR3 is 14 amino acids. Written as DNA, the CDR3 is TGTGCCAGCAGTCACAGCAATAGCAATCAGCCCCAGCATTTT. It specifies CASSHSNSNQPQHF.

This clonotype was counted many times. The rearrangement uses TRBV7-8 and TRBJ2-1; D is ambiguous. This CDR3 comprises 16 residues. Germline V CDR1 and CDR2: SGHVS, FQNEAQ. Trimming shortened V by 1 base and J by 5 bases, and 15 bases separated the two germline ends. CDR3 residues: CASSLEGADPHNEQFF. In nucleotides, the CDR3 is TGTGCCAGCAGCTTAGAGGGTGCAGATCCGCACAATGAGCAGTTCTTC.

This clonotype was detected a few times. The rearrangement links TRBV7-2 to TRBJ1-3; D is possibly TRBD1 (5 bases). CDR3 length: 15 residues. CDR1 is SGHTA, CDR2 FQGNSA, per germline. V shed 4 bases and J shed 4 bases, with 14 bases lying between them. The CDR3 here is CASSWGSKRGNTIYF. The CDR3 DNA sequence: TGTGCCAGCAGCTGGGGGAGTAAAAGGGGAAACACCATATATTTT.

The V and J genes are TRBV6-1 and TRBJ2-5, with 7 bases that match TRBD2. Germline V lookup: CDR1 MNHNS, CDR2 SASEGT. This CDR3 has 15 amino acids. Trimming at V came to 9 bases and at J to 3 bases, leaving 13 bases not matched to a gene. The CDR3 loop reads CASSRERFNKETQYF. The CDR3 DNA sequence: TGTGCCAGTTCGCGGGAGCGGTTTAACAAAGAGACCCAGTACTTC.